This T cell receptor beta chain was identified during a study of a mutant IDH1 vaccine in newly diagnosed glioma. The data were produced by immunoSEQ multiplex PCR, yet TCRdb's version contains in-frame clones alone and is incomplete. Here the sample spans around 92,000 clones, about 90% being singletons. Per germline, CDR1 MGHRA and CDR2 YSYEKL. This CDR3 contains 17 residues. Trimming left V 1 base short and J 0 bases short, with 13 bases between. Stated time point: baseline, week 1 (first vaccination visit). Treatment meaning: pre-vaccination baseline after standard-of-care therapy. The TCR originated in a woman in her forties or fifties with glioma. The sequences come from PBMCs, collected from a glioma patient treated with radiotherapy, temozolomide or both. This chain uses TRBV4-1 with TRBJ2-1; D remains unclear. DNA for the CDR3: TGCGCCAGCAGCCAAGGGTTAAAGGGAAGCTCCTACAATGAGCAGTTCTTC. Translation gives CASSQGLKGSSYNEQFF.